This T cell receptor beta chain was sequenced in a study of blood T cell repertoires in COVID-19. Study as a whole: Sites in the United States, Italy and Spain provided acute and convalescent COVID-19 samples. T cells, B-cell-depleted T cells, or PBMCs supplied cDNA or gDNA.

The CDR3 sequence is 13 residues long. As regards this clone: The sample carries other DNA sequences with the same CDR3.

Authors' analysis steps: Reference gene primer amplification in the assay estimated nucleated cell counts. TCRdb keeps only in-frame clones here, not all; method: immunoSEQ multiplex PCR. V, J and clone size were drawn from that table, and D and trimming were deduced from the DNA. This table has some 220,000 clones, about 85% appearing once. The sequence derives from a woman under 30 who had recovered from COVID-19. The sequencing input was peripheral blood. This chain uses TRBV21-1 with TRBJ2-7; TRBD1 is taken as the D call from the table, unchecked against the DNA. TRBV21-1 is given as a pseudogene. The CDR3 spells CASSSQGPYEQYF. DNA for the CDR3: TGTGCCAGCAGCAGCCAGGGTCCCTACGAGCAGTACTTC.